These T cell receptor beta chains were read from a single sample in a study of blood T cell repertoires in COVID-19. TCRdb keeps only in-frame clones here, not all; method: immunoSEQ multiplex PCR. Seen here are approximately 100,000 clones, 89% observed once, and the top ten hold approximately 5.6%. Sequencing was performed on peripheral blood. These receptors all stem from a woman older than 75 with active COVID-19. Both conserved end residues are part of each CDR3. The D gene is left open where the match is weak. Size is omitted from some rows. Given values are once, few, many or a class for expanded clones.

len	j_gene	v_gene	d_gene	abundance	CDR3nt	CDR3aa
13	TRBJ2-3	TRBV7-2	-	-	TGTGCCGAACGTTACTATGTCACAGATACGCAGTATTTT	CAERYYVTDTQYF
13	TRBJ1-1	TRBV10-1	-	-	TGCGCCAGCAGTGGAGGCAGGGTTCCTGAAGCTTTCTTT	CASSGGRVPEAFF
16	TRBJ2-7	TRBV6-2/TRBV6-3	TRBD1	-	TGTGCCAGCAGTTTCCTACAGGGGGCTAGGACCTACGAGCAGTACTTC	CASSFLQGARTYEQYF
14	TRBJ2-1	TRBV11-3	-	-	TGTGCCAGCAGCTTAGGTCAGGGGAACAATGAGCAGTTCTTC	CASSLGQGNNEQFF
13	TRBJ2-1	TRBV4-3	-	once	TGCGCCAGCAGCCAAGACCGACAGGATGAGCAGTTCTTC	CASSQDRQDEQFF
13	TRBJ1-5	TRBV19	-	few	TGTGCCAGTAGTGGGGGCCTACATCAGCCCCAGCATTTT	CASSGGLHQPQHF
11	TRBJ2-7	TRBV2	-	-	TGTGCCAGCAGTGATTCTTACGAGCAGTACTTC	CASSDSYEQYF
13	TRBJ2-7	TRBV19	-	-	TGTGCCAGTAGCCCCGGGTCCTCATACGAGCAGTACTTC	CASSPGSSYEQYF
15	TRBJ2-3	TRBV4-2	TRBD1	-	TGTGCCAGCAGGCGGACAGGGGGCGCGAGGGATACGCAGTATTTT	CASRRTGGARDTQYF
17	TRBJ1-2	TRBV28	TRBD1	once	TGTGCCAGCAGTTTCGTTCTATTTGGGGACAGGACGGTTGGCTACACCTTC	CASSFVLFGDRTVGYTF
15	TRBJ2-1	TRBV3-1/TRBV3-2	-	-	TGTGCCAGCAGCCAATCCCGAGAGAGGCACAATGAGCAGTTCTTC	CASSQSRERHNEQFF
15	TRBJ2-2	TRBV4-3	-	-	TGCGCCAGCAGCCTACAACCTGGGGGGACCGGGGAGCTGTTTTTT	CASSLQPGGTGELFF
15	TRBJ2-5	TRBV28	-	-	TGTGCCAGCAGTTCCAATGTGCAGGCTAAAGAGACCCAGTACTTC	CASSSNVQAKETQYF
18	TRBJ2-1	TRBV9	TRBD2	-	TGTGCCAGCAGCGTAAATCCTAGCGGGAGGAGTTCCTACAATGAGCAGTTCTTC	CASSVNPSGRSSYNEQFF
12	TRBJ1-1	TRBV19	TRBD1	-	TGTGCCAGTAGTAGGGGACAGGGGGAAACTTTCTTT	CASSRGQGETFF
16	TRBJ2-5	TRBV11-2	-	once	TGTGCCAGCAGCTCCCTCTGGGTAGGCACCGGGGAGACCCAGTACTTC	CASSSLWVGTGETQYF
15	TRBJ2-1	TRBV7-2	TRBD1	-	TGTGCCAGCAGCTCTGACAGGGGACCTTACAATGAGCAGTTCTTC	CASSSDRGPYNEQFF
15	TRBJ1-4	TRBV5-4	TRBD1	-	TGTGCCAGCAGCGTGGGACAGGGTCGGGATGAAAAACTGTTTTTT	CASSVGQGRDEKLFF
14	TRBJ1-1	TRBV7-2	TRBD1	few	TGTGCCAGCAGCACGGACAGGGTGCGGATTGAAGCTTTCTTT	CASSTDRVRIEAFF
14	TRBJ2-3	TRBV18	-	-	TGTGCCAGCTCACCGGACAGTAGCACAGATACGCAGTATTTT	CASSPDSSTDTQYF
16	TRBJ2-1	TRBV10-1	TRBD2	-	TGCGCCAGCAGTAACGTTAACGGGAGGCCGGGGAATGAGCAGTTCTTC	CASSNVNGRPGNEQFF
15	TRBJ2-7	TRBV18	TRBD2	-	TGTGCCAGCTCACCCGTTGGACTAGTACTCCACGAGCAGTACTTC	CASSPVGLVLHEQYF
14	TRBJ2-2	TRBV5-1	-	-	TGCGCCAGCAGCCCGGAAGTGGTGAGGGGGGAGCTGTTTTTT	CASSPEVVRGELFF
15	TRBJ2-1	TRBV3-1/TRBV3-2	TRBD1	-	TGTGCCAGCAGCCTAAGTTCAGGGGGCCTCAATGAGCAGTTCTTC	CASSLSSGGLNEQFF
15	TRBJ2-1	TRBV20-1	TRBD2	-	TGCAGTGCTAGTATGTCCGGGAGGACCTGGAATGAGCAGTTCTTC	CSASMSGRTWNEQFF
17	TRBJ2-7	TRBV6-2/TRBV6-3	TRBD2	-	TGTGCCAGCAGTTACCCGAAGCTAGCGGGAAGCCCACACGAGCAGTACTTC	CASSYPKLAGSPHEQYF
12	TRBJ2-7	TRBV29-1	TRBD1	few	TGCAGCGTTAAGGGACAGACCTACGAGCAGTACTTC	CSVKGQTYEQYF
13	TRBJ2-6	TRBV12-3/TRBV12-4	-	-	TGTGCCAGCAGTTCGTCCGGGGCCAACGTCCTGACTTTC	CASSSSGANVLTF
15	TRBJ1-1	TRBV12-5	-	-	TGTGCTAGTTCCCCGGGGCGGGGGACTAACACTGAAGCTTTCTTT	CASSPGRGTNTEAFF
16	TRBJ2-7	TRBV10-3	TRBD1	-	TGTGCCATCAGTGACCACCCGGGGACAGGGAGATACGAGCAGTACTTC	CAISDHPGTGRYEQYF